This T cell receptor (beta chain) comes out of a study of blood T cells in healthy people across ages. Concerning this clonotype itself: Its antigen is not identified.

Overall study results and limits: Unsorted PBMC input precluded a conclusive naive versus antigen-experienced comparison. It was not known whether donors were CMV positive (a possible confounder of expanded clonotype changes).

Germline V gene lookup returns CDR1 SGDLS and CDR2 YYNGEE. V was pared by 0 bases and J by 8 bases, with 4 bases of the junction left unmatched. This CDR3 comprises 14 residues. A second PCR of about 6 to 11 cycles used a sample-barcoded 5' primer and a J-beta primer mix. Carrying 12 random nucleotides, a template-switch adaptor labeled each individual cDNA molecule. From each sample, at least 3 million paired-end reads containing CDR3 were obtained. TCRdb reprocessed the 5' RACE reads with MiXCR, giving one entry per CDR3 protein. This sample carries under 2 million distinct CDR3 sequences, almost 35% of them seen once, and the ten largest clones take approximately 11%.

Input material: blood. The genes are TRBV9 and TRBJ2-1; 8 nucleotides align to TRBD2. The source of this sequence is a woman younger than 45 in good health. The CDR3 DNA follows: TGTGCCAGCAGCGTAGTATGGCGGGGGGATGAGCAGTTCTTC. This gives the protein CASSVVWRGDEQFF.